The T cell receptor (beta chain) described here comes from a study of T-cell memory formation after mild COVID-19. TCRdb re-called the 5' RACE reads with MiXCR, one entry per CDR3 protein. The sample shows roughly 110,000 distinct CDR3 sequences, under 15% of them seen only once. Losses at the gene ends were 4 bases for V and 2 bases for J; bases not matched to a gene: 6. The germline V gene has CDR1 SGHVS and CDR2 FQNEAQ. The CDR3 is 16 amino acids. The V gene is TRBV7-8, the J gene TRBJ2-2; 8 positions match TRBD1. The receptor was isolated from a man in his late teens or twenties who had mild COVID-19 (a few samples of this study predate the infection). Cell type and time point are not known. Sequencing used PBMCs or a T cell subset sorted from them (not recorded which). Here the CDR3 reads CASSSWTGTNTGELFF. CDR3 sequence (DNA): TGTGCCAGCAGCTCTTGGACAGGGACCAACACCGGGGAGCTGTTTTTT. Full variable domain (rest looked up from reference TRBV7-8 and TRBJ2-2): GAGVSQSPRYKVAKRGQDVALRCDPISGHVSLFWYQQALGQGPEFLTYFQNEAQLDKSGLPSDRFFAERPEGSVSTLKIQRTQQEDSAVYLCASSSWTGTNTGELFFGEGSRLTVL.